This TCR beta chain derives from a study of patients and donors after allogeneic stem cell transplantation (dated by TCRdb to the early 2020s). As regards this clonotype: No antigen is known for it. Within one base of it there is no much larger clone, and no base qualities were kept.

Library preparation used RT-PCR. Sequencing relied on a NextSeq 550. TCRdb cleaned the public reads at Q25 with fastp, built clones with MiXCR and kept in-frame beta chains. Records with the same CDR3 protein are collapsed into one entry carrying the most frequent genes and DNA. A total of 800,000 to 1,000,000 distinct CDR3 sequences appear in this sample, 18% of them only once. The biggest ten clones account for around 5.5% of the sample. The CDR3 goes from the cysteine to the phenylalanine over 13 residues. Only the CDR3 DNA is retained, 39 bases long and in frame from the first base. Looking up the germline V gene yields CDR1 KGHDR and CDR2 SFDVKD. The V and J ends are trimmed by 1 base and 7 bases, leaving 9 bases between them.

The rearranged chain carries TRBV24-1 and TRBJ2-5, with no D gene named confidently. Source material: blood, either unsorted or a sorted T cell fraction (not recorded which). The origin of this receptor is a human donor who was either an allogeneic HSCT recipient or a stem cell or donor lymphocyte infusion donor (not recorded which). It is not recorded whose cells these are; they may come from a transplant donor. The CDR3 has the sequence CATSDFYPGTQYF. The DNA sequence is given as TGTGCCACCAGTGATTTTTATCCCGGGACCCAGTACTTC.